This TCR beta chain was recovered during a study of blood T cells in healthy people across ages. Findings and caveats of the study: Using unsorted PBMCs precluded a conclusive naive versus antigen-experienced comparison.

Then a second PCR, running roughly 6 to 11 cycles, was carried out with a sample-barcoded 5' primer and a J-beta primer mix. With 12 random nucleotides, a template-switch adaptor tagged each individual cDNA molecule. TCRdb ran MiXCR on the 5' RACE reads and lists one entry per CDR3 protein. The sample carries about 780,000 distinct CDR3 sequences, around two thirds recorded once. Remarks on this clonotype: Its cognate antigen is unknown.

V gave up 1 base and J gave up 4 bases, with 20 bases separating them. The CDR3 covers 18 residues. The V gene's germline CDR1 is SGHTA and CDR2 FQGNSA. V gene TRBV7-2 combines with J gene TRBJ2-1, with D possibly matching TRBD1 (6 bases). Sequences were obtained from blood. The receptor comes from a man younger than 45 in good health. The DNA for the CDR3 is TGTGCCAGCAGCTTAGTAATCAGGCAGGACAGAAAGTACAATGAGCAGTTCTTC. This translates into CASSLVIRQDRKYNEQFF.